This T cell receptor beta chain was sequenced during a study of shared clonotypes between healthy human individuals. About the study: Sampling drew on donors who were a couple of women and a few men aged 18 to 49.

The repertoire was sequenced with immunoSEQ multiplex PCR; TCRdb's copy has only in-frame clones and lacks some. The sample records over 1.4 million clones, approximately 97% being singletons. The V gene's germline CDR1 is MDHEN and CDR2 SYDVKM. V was clipped by 4 bases and J by 4 bases, with 9 bases between them. The CDR3 totals 13 residues. Source material: naive CD4+ T cells sorted from blood. Subset defined: CD45RA+ positively selected. The rearrangement uses TRBV28 and TRBJ2-3; D might be TRBD2 (6 bases). This clonotype originated in a man aged 25-45 years in good health. The CDR3 loop reads CASSSTRADTQYF. CDR3 in DNA: TGTGCCAGCAGTTCGACTAGGGCAGATACGCAGTATTTT. Variable domain in full (rest from reference TRBV28 and TRBJ2-3): DVKVTQSSRYLVKRTGEKVFLECVQDMDHENMFWYRQDPGLGLRLIYFSYDVKMKEKGDIPEGYSVSREKKERFSLILESASTNQTSMYLCASSSTRADTQYFGPGTRLTVL.